This T cell receptor (beta chain) was identified in a study of T cell responses to AZD1222 COVID-19 vaccine (dated by TCRdb to the early 2020s). About the study as a whole: AZD1222 recipients whose second dose came at about 4 weeks and those whose second dose came at about 12 weeks were combined into one group, since spike-specific TCR depth and breadth did not differ between the two schedules. TCR sequencing covered more than 230 trial participants: 200 to 220 given two doses of AZD1222 and about 26 given two doses of MenACWY control vaccine. Trial participants were enrolled into age subgroups of 18-55, 56-69 and 70-plus years, which contained approximately 150, 28 and 58 TCR-sequenced participants, respectively. Overall study results and their limits: The 56-69-year group was small, and its depth increase did not reach significance, likely because of low power. Most participants were white British and females outnumbered males, and the authors suggested that clonal diversity may have been underestimated. No day 14 peak-response samples were available, so repertoires were characterized only after the peak T cell response. Conclusions about previously exposed vaccinees are limited, since just five or six AZD1222 recipients were seropositive for SARS-CoV-2 at baseline. Vaccine-associated CD4 TCRs spanned the whole spike protein, with dominant responses in regions 160-218 and 743-854. After two AZD1222 doses, spike-specific TCR breadth and depth were significantly higher than at day 0 and than in MenACWY recipients. Epitopes outside the regions mutated in the B.1.351 and B.1.1.7 variants were reportedly recognized by nearly half of the unique spike-specific TCRs.

Reading the label with the study, this specimen's time point is: baseline before first vaccination. Vaccinee samples came from UK trials COV001 and COV002, including a single-blind randomized controlled phase 2/3 trial of AZD1222 (ChAdOx1 nCoV-19) in healthy adults. Trial participant PBMC samples were collected at day 0 and day 28 after the second dose for TCRbeta chain sequencing. The V and J ends are trimmed by 8 bases and 0 bases, leaving 6 bases between them. The germline V gene yields KGHDR for CDR1 and SFDVKD for CDR2. The CDR3 spans 13 residues, from the cysteine through the phenylalanine. Just the 39-base CDR3 DNA is kept, in frame starting at base 1. A note on this clone: Which antigen it targets is not known. No clone much larger than this one lies a single base away; base qualities are absent.

The CDR3 regions of human TCRbeta chains were analyzed by immunosequencing. Per the source publication's procedure: Repertoire TCRs were checked for matches against a reference library of SARS-CoV-2-specific TCRs that had been generated using the MIRA antigen-specificity platform. Breadth was defined as the fraction of unique TCRs that were SARS-CoV-2-associated, and depth was defined as the fraction of total T cells that were SARS-CoV-2-associated. Using the MIRA data, each spike-specific TCR was assigned both to the spike region to which the TCR was reactive and to a CD4 or CD8 class. Log10-transformed breadth and depth values were compared by one-way ANOVA with Sidak's multiple comparisons tests. The source is immuneACCESS, and TCRdb retained only in-frame sequences with V and J called. Part of the clones is not carried over; for the studies checked, unresolved V genes explain less than half of this, and the remainder is unexplained. V and J calls and clone size are given by that table; D and trimming were obtained from the DNA. The sample table records roughly 150,000 clones; 80% to 95% of these occur just once. The biggest ten clones account for 4% to 5.5% of the sample.

The clonotype was recovered from an adult in good health. Sequencing used peripheral blood, obtained on day 0 of AZD1222 vaccination. The V gene is TRBV24-1 and the J gene is TRBJ2-2; the D gene lacks a confident call. The DNA sequence is TGTGCCACCATCGGGCCGAACACCGGGGAGCTGTTTTTT. Its translation reads: CATIGPNTGELFF.